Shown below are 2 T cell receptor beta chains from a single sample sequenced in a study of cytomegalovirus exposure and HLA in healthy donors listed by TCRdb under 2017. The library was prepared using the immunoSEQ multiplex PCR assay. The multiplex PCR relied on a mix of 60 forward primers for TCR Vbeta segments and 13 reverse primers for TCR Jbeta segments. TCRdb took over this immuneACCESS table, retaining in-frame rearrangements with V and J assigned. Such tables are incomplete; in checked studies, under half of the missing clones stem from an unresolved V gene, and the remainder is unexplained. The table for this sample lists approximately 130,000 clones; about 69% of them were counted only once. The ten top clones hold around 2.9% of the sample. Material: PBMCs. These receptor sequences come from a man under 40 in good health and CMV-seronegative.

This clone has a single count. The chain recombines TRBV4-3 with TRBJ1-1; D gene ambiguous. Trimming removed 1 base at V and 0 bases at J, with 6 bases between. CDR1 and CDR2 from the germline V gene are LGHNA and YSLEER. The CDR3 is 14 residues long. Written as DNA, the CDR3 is TGCGCCAGCAGCCAAGCAGGCCTGAACACTGAAGCTTTCTTT. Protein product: CASSQAGLNTEAFF.

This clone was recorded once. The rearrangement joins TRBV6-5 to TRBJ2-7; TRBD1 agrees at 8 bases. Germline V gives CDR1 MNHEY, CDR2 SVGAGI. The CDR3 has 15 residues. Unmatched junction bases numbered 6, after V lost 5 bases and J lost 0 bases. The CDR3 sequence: CASSPDRGSSYEQYF. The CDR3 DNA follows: TGTGCCAGCAGTCCCGACAGGGGAAGCTCCTACGAGCAGTACTTC.